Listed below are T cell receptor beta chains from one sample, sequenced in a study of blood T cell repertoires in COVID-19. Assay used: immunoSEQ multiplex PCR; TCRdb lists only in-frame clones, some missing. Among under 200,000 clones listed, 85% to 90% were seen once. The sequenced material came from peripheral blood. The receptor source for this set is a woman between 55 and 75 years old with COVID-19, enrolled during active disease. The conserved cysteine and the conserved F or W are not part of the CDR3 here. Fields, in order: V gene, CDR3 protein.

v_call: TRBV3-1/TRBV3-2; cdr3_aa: ASSPTWTGRSPLH
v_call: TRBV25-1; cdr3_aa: ASRSGTGTYGYT
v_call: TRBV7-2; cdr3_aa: ASSQTAGRGYGYT
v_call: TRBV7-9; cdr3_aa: ASSNPGTGGIEQF
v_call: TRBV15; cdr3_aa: ATSSSGRSYEQY
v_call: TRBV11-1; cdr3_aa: ASSLISGRLQETQY
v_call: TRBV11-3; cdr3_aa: ASSPWEAGGLYNEQF
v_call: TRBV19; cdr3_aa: ASSIGGDTEAF
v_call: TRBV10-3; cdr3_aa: AIRMTGDSNQPQH
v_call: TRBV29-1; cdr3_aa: SVPGQGGEKLF
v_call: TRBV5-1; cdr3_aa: ASSFRGSALSGANVLT
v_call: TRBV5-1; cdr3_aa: ASRGGSNTGELF
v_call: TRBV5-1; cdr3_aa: ASSLGQGTGELF
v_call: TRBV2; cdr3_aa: ASSRPRGSGSSGANVLT
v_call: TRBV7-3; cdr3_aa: ASSPTGLTYGYT
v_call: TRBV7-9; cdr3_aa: ASSSGDLTPPTNEKLF
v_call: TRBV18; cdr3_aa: ASSPGTRIHEQY
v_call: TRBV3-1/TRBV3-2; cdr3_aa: ASSQEQGPTNEKLF
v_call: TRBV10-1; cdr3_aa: ASSAQGGQPQH
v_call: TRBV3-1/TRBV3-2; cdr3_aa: ASSRAGGLYEQY
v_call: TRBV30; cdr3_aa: AWSHEAGRETQY
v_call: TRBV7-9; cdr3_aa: ASSFLYEQY
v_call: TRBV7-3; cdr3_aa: ASSHGNIDTQY
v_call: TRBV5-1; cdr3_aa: ASSRDTGYEQY
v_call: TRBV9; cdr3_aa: ASSVEGTVHYEQY
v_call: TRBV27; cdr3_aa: ASRGGRQPQH
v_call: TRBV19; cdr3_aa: ASSMGRQVVATGQPQH